Below are 30 T cell receptor beta chains sequenced from a single sample in a study of human T cells and chemical hapten exposure. As for time point: pre-sensitization, week 0. Treatment noted: therapeutic diphenylcyclopropenone sensitization with weekly scalp DPC. Each CDR3 protein is one row after TCRdb ran MiXCR on the RACE reads. The data show some 400,000 distinct CDR3 sequences, more than 4.5% seen once. The sample consisted of whole blood, taken in connection with sensitization to the hapten diphenylcyclopropenone (DPC). These receptor sequences come from a woman aged 50 to 60 with alopecia areata. Some clones in this sample may be carry-over from other donors' samples.

This clonotype was seen ten or more times. The chain recombines TRBV15 with TRBJ1-5; D is ambiguous. Germline CDR1 and CDR2: LNHNV and YYDKDF (reference sequence). Deletions cut 0 bases from V and 3 bases from J, with 12 bases between. CDR3 length: 16 amino acids. CDR3 amino acids: CATSREAASINQPQHF. Here the CDR3 DNA reads TGTGCCACCAGCAGAGAGGCAGCTAGTATCAATCAGCCCCAGCATTTT. The entire variable domain, with the rest obtained from reference TRBV15 and TRBJ1-5, is as follows: DAMVIQNPRYQVTQFGKPVTLSCSQTLNHNVMYWYQQKSSQAPKLLFHYYDKDFNNEADTPDNFQSRRPNTSFCFLDIRSPGLGDTAMYLCATSREAASINQPQHFGDGTRLSIL.

Many counts were recorded for this clonotype. CDR3 coding DNA: TGTGCCAGCAGCTCCGGGGAGGGGGATTCACCCCTCCACTTT. Its protein is CASSSGEGDSPLHF. The chain recombines TRBV7-3 with TRBJ1-6; possibly TRBD1 for D (6 bases). CDR1 and CDR2 (germline): SGHTA, FQGTGA. The CDR3 sequence is 14 residues long. Trimming removed 4 bases at V and 8 bases at J, with 12 bases between.

This clonotype has at least ten counts. This chain uses TRBV7-9 with TRBJ2-7; TRBD1 might be the D (6 bases). From germline, CDR1 is SEHNR and CDR2 FQNEAQ (reference sequence). V dropped 4 bases and J dropped 9 bases, with 19 bases sitting between them. CDR3 length: 14 amino acids. The CDR3 nucleotides read TGTGCCAGCAGCTCCCTCACAGGGCGCAGGCCGCAGTACTTC. Translation: CASSSLTGRRPQYF.

This clonotype has only a few counts. The gene calls are TRBV7-9 and TRBJ2-1, with D maybe TRBD2 (6 bases). Germline values: CDR1 SEHNR, CDR2 FQNEAQ (reference sequence). This CDR3 is built from 15 residues. Trimming shortened V by 3 bases and J by 9 bases, and 18 bases separated the two germline ends. The CDR3, as DNA: TGTGCCAGCAGCTTCCTCGGAGCGGGTGTCCTTGAGCAGTTCTTC. Its translation: CASSFLGAGVLEQFF.

This clonotype was detected only a few times. The chain uses TRBV6-1 and TRBJ2-3, with D possibly TRBD1 on 6 matching bases. CDR3 length: 14 residues. The germline V gene has CDR1 MNHNS and CDR2 SASEGT. V lost 6 bases to trimming and J lost 0 bases, with 10 bases between them. The CDR3 region is CASRKGESTDTQYF. For the CDR3, the DNA is TGTGCCAGCAGGAAGGGGGAAAGCACAGATACGCAGTATTTT.

In this sample, this clonotype turned up a few times. The gene calls are TRBV6-6 and TRBJ2-7; 7 bases agree with TRBD1. CDR3 length: 14 residues. V dropped 2 bases and J dropped 4; count of bases not matched to a gene: 5. CDR1 MNHNY and CDR2 SVGAGI come from the germline V gene (reference sequence). For the CDR3, the DNA is TGTGCCAGCAGTTACGTGGGACAGTTATACGAGCAGTACTTC. The encoded protein is CASSYVGQLYEQYF.

The chain recombines TRBV7-9 with TRBJ1-3; D gene unclear. V was pared by 3 bases and J by 4 bases, with 7 bases between. The CDR3 is made up of 13 amino acids. The germline CDR1 and CDR2 sequences are SEHNR and FQNEAQ (reference sequence). CDR3 nucleotide sequence: TGTGCCAGCAGCTTTATAGGAGGAAACACCATATATTTT. It encodes CASSFIGGNTIYF.

This clonotype was recorded at least ten times. The V gene is TRBV3-1, the J gene TRBJ2-3; TRBD1 might be the D (6 bases). Germline CDR1 is LGHDT and CDR2 is YNNKEL (reference sequence). The CDR3 totals 17 residues. Trimming pared 4 bases from V and 6 bases from J, leaving 23 bases between. The CDR3 DNA is TGTGCCAGCAGCCCCTCAGGGGCCGGGGCCGGTGGGGATACGCAGTATTTT. It is translated as CASSPSGAGAGGDTQYF.

This clonotype was detected ten times or more. The V and J genes are TRBV18 and TRBJ1-4; maybe TRBD1 (6 bases). The germline V gene encodes CDR1 KGHSH and CDR2 LQKENI. CDR3 length equals 16 residues. The V gene lost 4 bases and the J gene lost 6 bases, with 18 bases spanning the gap. The CDR3 reads CASSLPKGGAYEKLFF. The DNA of the CDR3 is TGTGCCAGCTCACTTCCGAAGGGGGGCGCATATGAAAAACTGTTTTTT.

The V and J genes are TRBV30 and TRBJ2-3; 8 bases agree with TRBD2. V dropped 2 bases and J dropped 4; count of bases not matched to a gene: 2. The CDR3 length is 13 residues. Per germline, CDR1 GTSNPN and CDR2 SVGIG (reference sequence). CDR3 sequence reads: CAWSLTSADTQYF. CDR3 nucleotides: TGTGCCTGGAGTTTGACTAGCGCAGATACGCAGTATTTT.

In this sample, this clonotype turned up a few times. The CDR3 region is CASSQEGGDPGANVLTF. The DNA for the CDR3 is TGCGCCAGCAGCCAAGAAGGTGGGGACCCTGGGGCCAACGTCCTGACTTTC. V gene TRBV4-1 combines with J gene TRBJ2-6, with D perhaps being TRBD1 or TRBD2 (5 bases each). Trimming pared 0 bases from V and 2 bases from J, leaving 11 bases between. This CDR3 spans 17 amino acids. The germline V gene encodes CDR1 MGHRA and CDR2 YSYEKL.

There are many counts of this clonotype. V and J are TRBV29-1 and TRBJ1-1; D gene unclear. Germline values: CDR1 SQVTM, CDR2 ANQGSEA. Trimming left V 7 bases short and J 8 bases short, with 14 bases between. This CDR3 region has 11 residues. The CDR3 DNA sequence: TGCAGCGGTGGGTGGTGGGCGGAAGCTTTCTTT. Amino acid sequence: CSGGWWAEAFF.

This clonotype was seen repeatedly, ten times or more. The gene calls are TRBV7-3 and TRBJ2-1; the match to TRBD2 covers 9 bases. Germline loops: CDR1 SGHTA, CDR2 FQGTGA. The trim removed 6 bases at V and 4 bases at J, leaving 7 bases unmatched. There are 15 residues in the CDR3. CDR3 nucleotide sequence: TGTGCCAGCAGTAAAGAGCGGGGGGTATACAATGAGCAGTTCTTC. Protein: CASSKERGVYNEQFF.

The table lists this clonotype with a few counts. This chain connects TRBV12-3 or TRBV12-4 to TRBJ2-7, with a tentative D call TRBD2 (6 bases). Trimming removed 5 bases from V and 0 bases from J, with 11 bases in between. There are 14 residues in the CDR3. The CDR3 is CASSHRGSSYEQYF. CDR3 bases: TGTGCCAGCAGTCACCGGGGGAGCTCCTACGAGCAGTACTTC.

This clonotype has ten or more counts. This sequence joins TRBV7-9 and TRBJ2-1; 9 nucleotides align to TRBD1. Losses at the gene ends were 5 bases for V and 3 bases for J; bases not matched to a gene: 5. Germline CDR1 SEHNR, CDR2 FQNEAQ (reference sequence). CDR3 length: 15 residues. The CDR3 protein is CASSRDRADYNEQFF. In nucleotides, the CDR3 is TGTGCCAGCAGCCGGGACAGGGCGGACTACAATGAGCAGTTCTTC.

This clonotype has a count of ten or more. The chain carries TRBV29-1 and TRBJ2-1; D call uncertain. The CDR3 totals 15 residues. Germline CDR1 and CDR2: SQVTM and ANQGSEA. The ends were cut back, 0 bases at V and 4 bases at J, with 13 bases in the middle. CDR3 in DNA: TGCAGCGTTGAAGATCGCCACAGCCGATACAATGAGCAGTTCTTC. This gives the protein CSVEDRHSRYNEQFF.

This chain links TRBV7-2 with TRBJ1-5, with 7 bases identical to TRBD1. This CDR3 spans 15 amino acids. Per germline, CDR1 SGHTA and CDR2 FQGNSA. With 4 bases clipped from V and 3 bases from J, the junction kept 6 bases outside the gene matches. The CDR3 reads CASSWDDRDNQPQHF. The CDR3 nucleotides are TGTGCCAGCAGCTGGGATGACAGGGACAATCAGCCCCAGCATTTT.

This clonotype was recorded many times. The V gene is TRBV7-2, the J gene TRBJ2-3; TRBD2 matches at 8 bases. The CDR3 runs 17 residues. In germline, CDR1 is SGHTA, CDR2 FQGNSA. The V segment lost 0 bases and the J segment 5 bases; nucleotides outside the gene matches: 10. CDR3 DNA: TGTGCCAGCAGCTTAGCAGGTAGCGGGGCAGGGCAAGATACGCAGTATTTT. It codes for CASSLAGSGAGQDTQYF.

This clonotype was counted ten times or more. The gene calls are TRBV3-1 and TRBJ1-2; the D gene is possibly TRBD1 (5 bases). Germline CDR1 is LGHDT and CDR2 is YNNKEL (reference sequence). The CDR3 spans 14 residues. V was trimmed by 1 base and J by 5 bases, leaving 11 bases between them. The CDR3 DNA reads as TGTGCCAGCAGCCAAGCCCAGGGACGGTATGGCTACACCTTC. This translates into CASSQAQGRYGYTF.

This clonotype occurred a few times. The chain couples TRBV12-3 or TRBV12-4 to TRBJ1-1, with TRBD1 as a possible D gene (6 bases). The CDR3 consists of 12 residues. The germline V and J ends were trimmed by 6 bases and 8 bases, with 13 bases remaining between them. The CDR3 DNA follows: TGTGCCAGCAGCCTTTGGGGGCTAGAAGCTTTCTTT. Translation gives CASSLWGLEAFF.

This clonotype was observed at least ten times. The chain combines TRBV12-3 or TRBV12-4 with TRBJ2-1; the D is unclear. This CDR3 comprises 15 residues. V gave up 5 bases and J gave up 2 bases, with 13 bases separating them. Written as DNA, the CDR3 is TGTGCCAGCAGTCCTGTTCCGGGTACCTACAATGAGCAGTTCTTC. Protein sequence: CASSPVPGTYNEQFF.

This clonotype was picked up a small number of times. The chain has TRBV20-1 and TRBJ2-1; 7 bases match TRBD1. The CDR3 has 15 amino acids. Germline-derived CDR1 and CDR2 are DFQATT and SNEGSKA (reference sequence). V lost 6 bases to trimming and J lost 0 bases; unmatched junction nucleotides: 8. The DNA for the CDR3 is TGCAGTGCGTCTACCGGGACAGACTCCTACAATGAGCAGTTCTTC. Translated, it gives CSASTGTDSYNEQFF.

Ten or more counts support this clonotype. This chain joins TRBV5-1 and TRBJ1-1; D unclear. CDR1 and CDR2 from the germline V gene are SGHRS and YFSETQ. V shed 0 bases and J shed 1 base, with 4 bases lying between them. The CDR3 is 13 residues long. The DNA of the CDR3 is TGCGCCAGCAGCTTGGAGACGAACACTGAAGCTTTCTTT. Translated, it gives CASSLETNTEAFF.

This clonotype was counted many times. J is TRBJ1-1 and V is TRBV13, with a possible D match to TRBD1 (6 bases). The CDR3 contains 12 residues. Germline V gene data show CDR1 as PRHDT and CDR2 as FYEKMQ (reference sequence). Trimming stripped 5 bases from V and 8 bases from J, with 12 bases between. The CDR3 DNA sequence: TGTGCCAGCAGCGGCGGACAGAACGAAGCTTTCTTT. This gives the protein CASSGGQNEAFF.

CDR3 amino acids: CASSPQTGIAREQYF. For the CDR3, the DNA is TGTGCCAGCAGTCCCCAGACAGGGATCGCGCGGGAGCAGTACTTC. The chain joins TRBV28 to TRBJ2-7; 7 bases map to TRBD1. The germline V gene encodes CDR1 MDHEN and CDR2 SYDVKM. The CDR3 runs to 15 residues. Unmatched junction bases numbered 14, after V lost 5 bases and J lost 7 bases.

This clonotype was detected a few times. The chain recombines TRBV29-1 with TRBJ2-7; the D gene is possibly TRBD1 (5 bases). Germline V gene sequence: CDR1 SQVTM, CDR2 ANQGSEA. The CDR3 length is 13 residues. Trimming stripped 7 bases from V and 0 bases from J, with 13 bases between. The CDR3 spells CSAWAGNSYEQYF. The DNA of the CDR3 is TGCAGCGCCTGGGCAGGGAACTCCTACGAGCAGTACTTC.

This clonotype has at least ten counts. The gene calls are TRBV29-1 and TRBJ2-2, with a tentative D call TRBD2 (5 bases). CDR3 length: 13 amino acids. The V end lost 4 bases, the J end lost 4 bases, and 10 bases lay between the germline ends. Germline V gives CDR1 SQVTM, CDR2 ANQGSEA. The CDR3 region has the DNA TGCAGCGTTGCTCAGGACTTCACCGGGGAGCTGTTTTTT. Encoded protein: CSVAQDFTGELFF.

J is TRBJ1-2 and V is TRBV4-2; D not certain. CDR1 and CDR2 (germline): LGHNA, YNFKEQ. The ends were cut back, 0 bases at V and 9 bases at J, with 14 bases in the middle. The CDR3 runs to 14 residues. CDR3 DNA sequence: TGTGCCAGCAGCCAAGAGAGAACTGTGTTTAGCTACACCTTC. Amino acid sequence: CASSQERTVFSYTF.

The CDR3 here is CASSVAGIAGAHEQFF. The CDR3 DNA reads TGTGCCAGCAGCGTAGCTGGAATAGCGGGAGCCCATGAGCAGTTCTTC. The gene calls are TRBV9 and TRBJ2-1, with 9 bases aligning to TRBD2. Trimming removed 0 bases from V and 8 bases from J; junction bases left unmatched: 9. From germline, CDR1 is SGDLS and CDR2 YYNGEE. The CDR3 extends over 16 amino acids.

This clonotype came up many times. The chain is built from TRBV4-1 and TRBJ1-5; D remains unclear. Germline CDR1 MGHRA, CDR2 YSYEKL. Trimming stripped 3 bases from V and 3 bases from J, with 18 bases between. CDR3 length: 17 residues. The CDR3 is CASSHPKDGEVNQPQHF. The CDR3 bases are TGCGCCAGCAGCCATCCCAAGGATGGGGAAGTCAATCAGCCCCAGCATTTT.